This record concerns one T cell receptor (beta chain) sequence. Its antigen remains undetermined. Per-base quality was not reported, and no clone a single base away is much larger than it. Each collaborating institution followed its own protocols to collect whole blood in K2EDTA tubes. For TCRbeta analysis, collaborator samples were shipped as frozen whole blood, as isolated PBMCs, or as DNA extracted from either sample type. This sample was included in a study of blood T cell repertoires in COVID-19 (dated by TCRdb to the early 2020s). Some background on the complete study: Samples covering the acute and convalescent phases of COVID-19 were provided by collaborators in the United States, Italy and Spain. Nearly every sample came with metadata listing a de-identified subject ID, COVID-19 status, age in years and sex. Subjects who had been exposed to COVID-19, were actively infected with it, or had recovered from it provided the deeply sampled blood TCRbeta repertoires that made up the dataset. The prospective study material was composed of cDNA or gDNA derived from T cells, B-cell-depleted T cells, or PBMCs. The samples were drawn from two sources: the first 160 participants of the ongoing ImmuneRACE study, and over 1,000 subjects contributed by 6 global collaborators. The repertoires were released in a freely available public database intended as a resource for research on the immune response to SARS-CoV-2. Where HLA class I and class II types were available, the types were taken from metadata supplied by the sample provider, not from assay-based typing. Study-wide conclusions, independent of this receptor: The quantity of clinical and demographic metadata differed by source and by participant and was supplied without curation.

As encoded in the germline V gene, CDR1 is MGHRA while CDR2 is YSYEKL. V loses 1 base, J loses 4 bases, and the germline ends lie 7 bases apart. From the cysteine up to the phenylalanine, the CDR3 has a length of 13 residues. Here the CDR3 DNA is all that survives: 39 bases in frame from base 1. The immunoSEQ Assay, a bias-controlled multiplex PCR, was used to amplify TCRbeta CDR3 regions from genomic DNA. The authors' analysis ran thus. The number of nucleated cells in each sample was estimated by amplification of reference gene primers within the assay. To quantify the absolute abundance of each unique TCRbeta CDR3 rearrangement, sequence reads were collapsed and filtered. For each sample, productive Simpson clonality was calculated as the square root of Simpson's diversity index across productive rearrangements. TCRdb holds this immuneACCESS table with in-frame rearrangements only. Some clones are missing; in checked studies, unresolved V genes explain under half, and the rest has no known cause. V, J and clone size are those of that table, while D and trimming were read from the DNA. This sample gives approximately 150,000 clones in total; about 86% of them show up just once. More than 6.5% of the sample is in the top ten clones.

This clonotype was sampled from a human donor in a cohort sampled during active COVID-19. The sequence joins TRBV4-1 to TRBJ1-1; a tentative D match to TRBD1 spans 6 bases. The sequenced material came from peripheral blood. The CDR3 region has the sequence CASSQGTVTEAFF. The bases are TGCGCCAGCAGCCAAGGGACAGTCACTGAAGCTTTCTTT.